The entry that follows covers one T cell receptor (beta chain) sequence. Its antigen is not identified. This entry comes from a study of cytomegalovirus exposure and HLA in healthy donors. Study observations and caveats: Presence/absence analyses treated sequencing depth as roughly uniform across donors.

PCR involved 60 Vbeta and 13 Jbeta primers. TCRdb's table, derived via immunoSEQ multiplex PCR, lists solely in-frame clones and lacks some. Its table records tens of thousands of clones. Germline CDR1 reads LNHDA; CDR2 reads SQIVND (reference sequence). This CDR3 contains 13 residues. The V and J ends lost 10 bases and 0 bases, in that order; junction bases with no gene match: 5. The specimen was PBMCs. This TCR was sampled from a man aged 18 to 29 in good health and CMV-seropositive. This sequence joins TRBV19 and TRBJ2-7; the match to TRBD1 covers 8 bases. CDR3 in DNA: TGTGCCACAAGGGACAGGAGCTCCTACGAGCAGTACTTC. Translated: CATRDRSSYEQYF.